This T cell receptor (beta chain) was recovered during a study of cytomegalovirus exposure and HLA in healthy donors. Study-level results: Researchers reported from a later analysis that most CMV-associated TCR beta chains appeared HLA-restricted. In a later analysis, TCR beta V- and J-gene trimming was associated with a missense DCLRE1C variant.

Germline V gene sequence: CDR1 ENHRY, CDR2 SYGVKD. V was clipped by 3 bases and J by 0 bases, with 10 bases between them. The CDR3 contains 15 residues. Researchers ran the PCR with 60 Vbeta and 13 Jbeta primers. Only in-frame clones appear in the TCRdb table, and some are missing; sequencing was by immunoSEQ multiplex PCR. The sample records over 150,000 clones, around four fifths being singletons. On this clone itself: Antigen unknown.

Sample: PBMCs. The chain uses TRBV10-3 and TRBJ2-3; possibly TRBD1 for D (5 bases). The TCR originated in a woman in her forties or fifties in good health and CMV-seropositive. The CDR3 DNA sequence: TGTGCCATCAGTGAAAGAAGGGGCAGCACAGATACGCAGTATTTT. Its translation is CAISERRGSTDTQYF.